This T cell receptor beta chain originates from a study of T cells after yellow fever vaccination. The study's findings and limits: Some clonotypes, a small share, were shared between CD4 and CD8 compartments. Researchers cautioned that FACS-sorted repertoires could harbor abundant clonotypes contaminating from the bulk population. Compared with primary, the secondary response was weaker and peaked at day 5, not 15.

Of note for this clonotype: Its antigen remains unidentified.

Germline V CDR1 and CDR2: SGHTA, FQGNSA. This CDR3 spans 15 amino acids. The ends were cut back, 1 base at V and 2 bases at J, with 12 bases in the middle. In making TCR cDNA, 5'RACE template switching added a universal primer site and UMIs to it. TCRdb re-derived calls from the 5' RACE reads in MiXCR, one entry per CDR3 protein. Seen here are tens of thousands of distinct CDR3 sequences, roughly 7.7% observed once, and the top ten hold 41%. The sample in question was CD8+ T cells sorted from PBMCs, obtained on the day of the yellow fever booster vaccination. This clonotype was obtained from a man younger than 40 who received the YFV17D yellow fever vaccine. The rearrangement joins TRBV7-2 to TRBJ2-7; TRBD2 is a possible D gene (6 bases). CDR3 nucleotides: TGTGCCAGCAGCTTAGGAGGGGACTGGACCTACGAGCAGTACTTC. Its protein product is CASSLGGDWTYEQYF.